One sample yielded the 26 T cell receptor beta chains listed below, sequenced in a study of T cells after yellow fever vaccination. TCRdb re-called the 5' RACE reads with MiXCR, one entry per CDR3 protein. The sample gives 50,000 or so distinct CDR3 sequences, around 7% of which show up once; around 28% is in the top ten. The sample here was CD8+ T cells sorted from PBMCs, taken around 16 days after the first yellow fever vaccination. These receptors came from a man in his late teens or twenties who received the YFV17D yellow fever vaccine.

This clonotype was recorded many times. The chain carries TRBV4-3 and TRBJ2-4; tentative D call: TRBD2 (6 bases). The CDR3 extends over 12 amino acids. Trimming removed 6 bases from V and 8 bases from J, with 11 bases in between. Germline CDR1 and CDR2: LGHNA and YSLEER. CDR3 sequence reads: CASRPGLDIQYF. In nucleotides, the CDR3 is TGCGCCAGCAGACCGGGACTCGACATTCAGTACTTC.

This clonotype showed up just a few times. This chain connects TRBV18 to TRBJ2-7, with 7 nucleotides matching TRBD1. Trimming cost V 2 bases and J 3 bases; bases outside gene matches: 7. The CDR3 extends over 15 amino acids. Germline CDR1 is KGHSH and CDR2 is LQKENI. The CDR3 sequence: CASSPREGANYEQYF. The CDR3 bases are TGTGCCAGCTCACCAAGAGAGGGGGCTAACTACGAGCAGTACTTC.

The table lists this clonotype with many counts. The chain carries TRBV5-8 and TRBJ2-7; D not certain. The CDR3 is 13 amino acids. The V gene lost 0 bases and the J gene lost 1 base, with 5 bases spanning the gap. CDR1 and CDR2 (germline): SGHTS, YDEGEE. The CDR3 bases are TGTGCCAGCAGCTTGGGTAGGTCCTACGAGCAGTACGTC. It codes for CASSLGRSYEQYV.

At least ten counts were recorded for this clonotype. The chain links TRBV12-3 or TRBV12-4 to TRBJ2-5; 8 bases map to TRBD2. The length of the CDR3 is 14 residues. V shed 7 bases and J 5 bases; nucleotides not matched to a gene: 9. The CDR3 sequence is CASTPGLDEETQYF. CDR3 bases: TGTGCCAGCACGCCGGGACTAGATGAGGAGACCCAGTACTTC.

This clonotype was recorded many times. This chain uses TRBV11-2 with TRBJ2-3; D is unresolved. The CDR3 totals 12 residues. Trimming stripped 4 bases from V and 4 bases from J, with 6 bases between. Germline V gene lookup returns CDR1 SGHAT and CDR2 FQNNGV. The CDR3 DNA is TGTGCCAGCAGCTCTGTAGCAGATACGCAGTATTTT. Its protein product is CASSSVADTQYF.

This clonotype was seen ten or more times. The gene calls are TRBV4-1 and TRBJ2-7; TRBD1 matches at 8 bases. Germline V gene data show CDR1 as MGHRA and CDR2 as YSYEKL. The V segment lost 5 bases and the J segment 2 bases; nucleotides outside the gene matches: 5. This CDR3 is 14 amino acids long. The CDR3 DNA follows: TGCGCCAGCAGCTTCCGGACAGGGCCCTACGAGCAGTACTTC. This sequence encodes CASSFRTGPYEQYF.

Concerning this clonotype itself: A much larger clone lies one base from this, so it may be a read error. The CDR3 loop reads CASSPDSFSYNDQFF. The CDR3 nucleotides are TGTGCCAGCAGCCCAGACAGCTTCTCCTACAATGACCAGTTCTTC. This chain links TRBV7-2 with TRBJ2-1; D is possibly TRBD1 (5 bases). This CDR3 region has 15 residues. Germline V lookup: CDR1 SGHTA, CDR2 FQGNSA.

This clonotype has at least ten counts. The chain carries TRBV15 and TRBJ1-5, with 9 bases identical to TRBD1. The CDR3 extends over 16 amino acids. CDR1 and CDR2 from the germline V gene are LNHNV and YYDKDF (reference sequence). The V segment lost 5 bases and the J segment 2 bases; nucleotides outside the gene matches: 7. CDR3 nucleotides: TGTGCCACCAGCCCAAACCGGGACAGGGGCAATCAGCCCCAGCATTTT. Translating it yields CATSPNRDRGNQPQHF.

This clonotype was seen a handful of times. The chain recombines TRBV9 with TRBJ2-1; 12 bases match TRBD2. J gave up 8 bases and V 3 bases, and 9 bases lay outside the gene matches. The germline V gene encodes CDR1 SGDLS and CDR2 YYNGEE. This CDR3 has 16 amino acids. CDR3 nucleotide sequence: TGTGCCAGCAGCGGCCCTAGCGGGGGGGGCTGGGATGAGCAGTTCTTC. Translation gives CASSGPSGGGWDEQFF.

At least ten counts were recorded for this clonotype. The chain is built from TRBV11-2 and TRBJ2-1, with D unresolved. V was trimmed by 4 bases and J by 2 bases, leaving 6 bases between them. The CDR3 has 13 residues. Germline CDR1 reads SGHAT; CDR2 reads FQNNGV. CDR3 coding DNA: TGTGCCAGCAGCTCCAGAACCTACAATGAGCAGTTCTTC. Encoded protein: CASSSRTYNEQFF.

This clonotype was observed many times. The V call is TRBV5-6, the J call TRBJ2-3; no clear D gene. V gave up 1 base and J gave up 5 bases, with 5 bases separating them. The CDR3 length is 12 residues. CDR1 and CDR2 (germline): SGHDT, YYEEEE. In nucleotides, the CDR3 is TGTGCCAGCAGCTTGCAGGTAGATACGCAGTATTTT. Translation: CASSLQVDTQYF.

The CDR3 region is CASSLDGSSSYEQYF. The CDR3 nucleotides read TGTGCCAGCAGCTTAGACGGATCTAGCTCCTACGAGCAGTACTTC. The chain is built from TRBV11-2 and TRBJ2-7, with D unclear. There are 15 residues in the CDR3. Per the germline V gene, CDR1 is SGHAT and CDR2 is FQNNGV. Trimming cost V 0 bases and J 0 bases, with 9 bases left between them. Full variable domain (rest looked up from reference TRBV11-2 and TRBJ2-7): EAGVAQSPRYKIIEKRQSVAFWCNPISGHATLYWYQQILGQGPKLLIQFQNNGVVDDSQLPKDRFSAERLKGVDSTLKIQPAKLEDSAVYLCASSLDGSSSYEQYFGPGTRLTVT.

This clonotype was recorded at least ten times. The chain employs TRBV7-6 and TRBJ2-1; no clear D gene. Trimming shortened V by 4 bases and J by 0 bases, and 10 bases separated the two germline ends. The CDR3 has 15 residues. Germline V gives CDR1 SGHVS, CDR2 FNYEAQ. CDR3 sequence: CASSSDLSSYNEQFF. As DNA, the CDR3 is TGTGCCAGCAGCTCGGACCTTAGCTCCTACAATGAGCAGTTCTTC. Complete variable domain (other parts from reference TRBV7-6 and TRBJ2-1): GAGVSQSPRYKVTKRGQDVALRCDPISGHVSLYWYRQALGQGPEFLTYFNYEAQQDKSGLPNDRFSAERPEGSISTLTIQRTEQRDSAMYRCASSSDLSSYNEQFFGPGTRLTVL.

There are many counts of this clonotype. The V call is TRBV12-3 or TRBV12-4, the J call TRBJ2-1; tentatively, D is TRBD1 (6 bases). V was pared by 6 bases and J by 7 bases, with 16 bases between. The CDR3 runs 14 residues. The DNA for the CDR3 is TGTGCCAGCAGCTACGAGGGACACTTGAATGAGCAGTTCTTC. It specifies CASSYEGHLNEQFF.

There are a few counts of this clonotype. The chain employs TRBV7-3 and TRBJ2-2, with D perhaps TRBD1 or TRBD2 (6 bases each). The germline V gene has CDR1 SGHTA and CDR2 FQGTGA. The V end was cut by 4 bases, the J end by 9 bases, with 12 bases between. The CDR3 is made up of 13 amino acids. CDR3 amino acids: CASSSRGARELFF. CDR3 DNA: TGTGCCAGCAGCTCGAGGGGGGCGAGGGAGCTGTTTTTT.

Many counts were recorded for this clonotype. CDR3 sequence (DNA): TGCGCCAGCAGCCAAGTTGGGGGTTTTAACACTGAAGCTTTCTTT. Its protein product is CASSQVGGFNTEAFF. The V gene is TRBV4-3, the J gene TRBJ1-1; a possible D gene is TRBD1 (5 bases). Germline V gene lookup returns CDR1 LGHNA and CDR2 YSLEER. The V gene lost 1 base and the J gene lost 2 bases, with 11 bases spanning the gap. This CDR3 contains 15 residues.

There are many counts of this clonotype. This sequence joins TRBV7-2 and TRBJ2-1, with TRBD1 identical over 7 bases. The ends lost 4 bases at V and 6 bases at J; junction bases unmatched: 6. This CDR3 region has 14 residues. Germline V CDR1 and CDR2: SGHTA, FQGNSA. As DNA, the CDR3 is TGTGCCAGCAGCTGGCCTGGACAGGTCAATGAGCAGTTCTTC. It encodes CASSWPGQVNEQFF.

This clonotype was counted ten times or more. The rearrangement joins TRBV4-3 to TRBJ1-1; D is undetermined. The CDR3 is 14 residues long. The V and J ends lost 0 bases and 2 bases respectively, with 7 bases between them. Per germline, CDR1 LGHNA and CDR2 YSLEER. CDR3 in DNA: TGCGCCAGCAGCCAAGACATGGGAAACACTGAAGCTTTCTTT. Encoded protein: CASSQDMGNTEAFF.

This clonotype was counted only a few times. CDR3 nucleotides: TGCGCCAGCAGCCAAGTTGGCGGTCATGAAGAAGCTTTCTTT. Protein: CASSQVGGHEEAFF. The J gene is TRBJ1-1, the V gene TRBV4-3, with D unclear. CDR1 and CDR2 (germline): LGHNA, YSLEER. This CDR3 is built from 14 residues. The ends were cut back, 1 base at V and 8 bases at J, with 14 bases in the middle.

Ten or more counts support this clonotype. The chain uses TRBV4-1 and TRBJ1-6, with D possibly being TRBD1 (6 bases). The germline V gene has CDR1 MGHRA and CDR2 YSYEKL. Between the trimmed V and J ends, which lost 3 bases and 10 bases, there was a span of 19 bases. This CDR3 has 16 residues. The CDR3 protein is CASSQRYLDRTSPLHF. CDR3 in DNA: TGCGCCAGCAGCCAGCGGTACCTCGACAGGACCTCACCCCTCCACTTT.

This clonotype was counted a few times. This rearrangement joins TRBV9 to TRBJ1-1, with D perhaps TRBD1 (5 bases). This CDR3 region has 15 residues. Trimming left V 4 bases short and J 4 bases short, with 17 bases between. Per the germline V gene, CDR1 is SGDLS and CDR2 is YYNGEE. The CDR3 DNA is TGTGCCAGCAGCCCGGGGACCATTTTGGGCACTGAAGCTTTCTTT. Protein: CASSPGTILGTEAFF.

This clonotype was seen at least ten times. The chain couples TRBV7-6 to TRBJ2-2; D ambiguous. V lost 5 bases and J lost 0, with 19 bases in between. The germline CDR1 and CDR2 sequences are SGHVS and FNYEAQ. The CDR3 loop spans 18 amino acids. DNA of the CDR3: TGTGCCAGCAGCAGTGGACCCTCCGGGCAGACGAACACCGGGGAGCTGTTTTTT. The encoded protein is CASSSGPSGQTNTGELFF.

In its sample, this clonotype was seen many times. The V gene is TRBV5-4, the J gene TRBJ2-2; 7 bases line up with TRBD2. V dropped 4 bases and J dropped 5; count of bases not matched to a gene: 11. The CDR3 length is 16 residues. The germline V gene has CDR1 SGHNT and CDR2 YYREEE (reference sequence). The CDR3 DNA reads as TGTGCCAGCAGCCCTGCGGGAGAGCGGGGTACCGGGGAGCTGTTTTTT. Protein: CASSPAGERGTGELFF.

This clonotype was seen many times. The genes are TRBV12-3 or TRBV12-4 and TRBJ2-3, with 7 bases fitting TRBD1. The trim removed 6 bases at V and 2 bases at J, leaving 11 bases unmatched. The CDR3 consists of 16 residues. CDR3 in DNA: TGTGCCAGCAGCCCTTTGGGCAGGGGGAACACAGATACGCAGTATTTT. Its translation: CASSPLGRGNTDTQYF.

This clonotype was seen at least ten times. The V call is TRBV5-1, the J call TRBJ1-1, with a possible D match to TRBD1 (6 bases). There are 15 residues in the CDR3. Deletions cut 4 bases from V and 3 bases from J, with 16 bases between. Germline V gene lookup returns CDR1 SGHRS and CDR2 YFSETQ. CDR3 protein: CASSSWGGADTEAFF. The CDR3 DNA reads as TGCGCCAGCAGCAGCTGGGGGGGGGCCGACACTGAAGCTTTCTTT.

This clonotype showed up just a few times. The rearrangement uses TRBV7-2 and TRBJ2-5, with D possibly being TRBD1 or TRBD2 (5 bases each). V was shortened by 4 bases and J by 5 bases, with 20 bases between the two germline ends. The CDR3 spans 16 residues. The V gene's germline CDR1 is SGHTA and CDR2 FQGNSA. CDR3 residues: CASSSWDVERPETQYF. CDR3 nucleotide sequence: TGTGCCAGCAGCTCATGGGACGTCGAACGCCCCGAGACCCAGTACTTC.